The 8 T cell receptor beta chains in this list originate from one sample, sequenced in a study of molecular identifiers for immune sequencing clone quantification. TCRdb independently ran MiXCR on the PCR reads; one entry per CDR3 protein. The table lists some 100,000 distinct CDR3 sequences, roughly 38% of them singletons. The sample was naive CD8+ T cells from blood, with Jurkat cell RNA spiked in. Subset: FACS-sorted CD8+CD4-CCR7+CD45RA+ naive T cells. The receptors shown here come from a human donor in good health. Some libraries in this study had Jurkat cell RNA spiked in.

This clonotype appeared many times. This chain joins TRBV9 and TRBJ1-2, with D perhaps matching TRBD1 (6 bases). Germline CDR1 SGDLS, CDR2 YYNGEE. The CDR3 runs to 15 residues. V was cut by 4 bases and J by 2 bases, with 15 bases left in between. The CDR3 sequence is CASSPFLQGNYGYTF. The CDR3 region has the DNA TGTGCCAGCAGCCCCTTCCTCCAGGGGAACTATGGCTACACCTTC.

There are a few counts of this clonotype. J is TRBJ2-7 and V is TRBV5-5; TRBD1 might be the D (5 bases). Germline CDR1 is SGHKS and CDR2 is YYEKEE (reference sequence). This CDR3 is built from 14 residues. V shed 4 bases and J shed 3 bases, with 14 bases lying between them. The CDR3 here is CASSPSVQGYEQYF. The CDR3 nucleotides read TGTGCCAGCAGCCCCTCGGTCCAGGGCTACGAGCAGTACTTC.

This rearrangement joins TRBV11-2 to TRBJ2-5; the D call may be TRBD1 or TRBD2 (5 bases each). CDR1 is SGHAT and CDR2 is FQNNGV in the germline V gene. CDR3 size: 18 residues. Trimming cost V 5 bases and J 4 bases, with 26 bases left between them. Here the CDR3 DNA reads TGTGCCAGCAGCGTATTTCCGGGACCGACTCCAAGTGGAGAGACCCAGTACTTC. It specifies CASSVFPGPTPSGETQYF.

Turning to this clonotype: Given a much more abundant clone one base away, this may be a read error. The V call is TRBV6-2 or TRBV6-3, the J call TRBJ1-1; D is perhaps TRBD1 (5 bases). The germline V gene has CDR1 MNHEY and CDR2 SVGEGT. V gave up 11 bases and J gave up 1 base, with 11 bases separating them. The CDR3 sequence is 12 residues long. CDR3: CACCRENTEAFF. DNA of the CDR3: TGTGCCTGCTGCAGGGAGAACACTGAAGCTTTCTTT.

This clonotype was counted many times. The V gene is TRBV28, the J gene TRBJ2-4; the D gene could be TRBD1 or TRBD2 (5 bases each). The V end lost 6 bases, the J end lost 9 bases, and 21 bases lay between the germline ends. This CDR3 comprises 15 residues. Germline CDR1 reads MDHEN; CDR2 reads SYDVKM. The CDR3, as DNA: TGTGCCAGCAGATTTACCGCCTTGAGGGGTTCCATTCAGTACTTC. The encoded protein is CASRFTALRGSIQYF.

Turning to this clonotype: At one of its ends the junction is not consistent with the germline gene, which may arise from a read error. The gene calls are TRBV7-6 and TRBJ2-7, with TRBD2 matching over 7 bases. Germline loops: CDR1 SGHVS, CDR2 FNYEAQ. The CDR3 is made up of 14 amino acids. The CDR3 sequence is CANSLGGSTYEQYF. CDR3 bases: TGTGCCAACAGCTTAGGCGGGAGCACCTACGAGCAGTACTTC.

Of note for this clonotype: Just one base apart from a much larger clone, this may be a read error. The V and J genes are TRBV12-3 or TRBV12-4 and TRBJ1-1; 9 bases map to TRBD1. This CDR3 has 13 residues. The CDR3 bases are TGTGGCAGCAGTGGCGGGACAGGGCAGAAAGCTTTCTTT. It specifies CGSSGGTGQKAFF.

This clonotype appeared a few times. The chain is built from TRBV7-6 and TRBJ2-1; TRBD2 matches 9 bases. Germline CDR1 reads SGHVS; CDR2 reads FNYEAQ. V lost 6 bases, J lost 7 bases, and 7 bases stayed unmatched. CDR3 size: 14 residues. The CDR3 region has the DNA TGTGCCAGCAGTCCGGGACTAGCTCTTAATGAGCAGTTCTTC. Translated, it gives CASSPGLALNEQFF.